Sequencing of this TCR beta chain was carried out in a study of vaccination effects on CD4 cells after COVID-19. On the study more broadly: The authors sampled a few convalescent patients early and late after vaccination. Post-vaccine sampling occurred a median 72 days after the second dose.

Using immunoSEQ multiplex PCR, the repertoire was profiled, and TCRdb retains in-frame clones only, with some absent. Found here are about 50,000 clones, nearly 75% of them singletons; the top ten hold 4.5% to 5.5%. Concerning this clone: Its antigen is unknown.

Following 10 days of culture, CD4+ T cells were isolated. The person's infection with SARS-CoV-2, confirmed by PCR, took place between March and December 2020. Participants received two doses of either the BNT162b2 or mRNA-1273 vaccine. CDR3 size: 17 residues. CDR1 is ENHRY, CDR2 SYGVKD, per germline. The germline V and J ends were trimmed by 0 bases and 0 bases, with 9 bases remaining between them. The genes are TRBV10-3 and TRBJ2-6; no definite D call. The sample here was CD4+ T cells from PBMCs cultured without peptide, taken after COVID-19 vaccination. This sequence originates from a human donor who had a prior SARS-CoV-2 infection. In nucleotides, the CDR3 is TGTGCCATCAGTGAGTCTTGGTTCTTCTCTGGGGCCAACGTCCTGACTTTC. Translating it yields CAISESWFFSGANVLTF.